The sequence of this T cell receptor (beta chain) was determined in a study of long-term antiretroviral therapy in people with HIV. General study results and limits: Repertoire dominance by clones expanded before ART was seen at all time points. Spans of CDR3 length were tighter for HIV repertoires than for controls.

Remarks on this clone: Antigen specificity is unknown. One end of the junction is discordant with germline, which a read error may explain.

Version v3.0 of the immunoSEQ assay was performed at survey level. TCRdb keeps only in-frame clones here, not all; method: immunoSEQ multiplex PCR. The top ten clones hold around 7.2% of a sample with tens of thousands of clones, roughly 78% of them seen once. CDR3 length: 15 amino acids. Germline CDR1 and CDR2: MGHRA and YSYEKL. V gene TRBV4-1 combines with J gene TRBJ2-3, with 8 nucleotides matching TRBD2. This receptor was obtained from a man aged 40-49 years with HIV. Material: unsorted PBMCs, obtained 0.3 years after starting antiretroviral therapy. CDR3 bases: TGCGCCAGCAGCCACTCCGGGACTAGTGGCGGCAAGGAGCATTTT. Its protein product is CASSHSGTSGGKEHF.